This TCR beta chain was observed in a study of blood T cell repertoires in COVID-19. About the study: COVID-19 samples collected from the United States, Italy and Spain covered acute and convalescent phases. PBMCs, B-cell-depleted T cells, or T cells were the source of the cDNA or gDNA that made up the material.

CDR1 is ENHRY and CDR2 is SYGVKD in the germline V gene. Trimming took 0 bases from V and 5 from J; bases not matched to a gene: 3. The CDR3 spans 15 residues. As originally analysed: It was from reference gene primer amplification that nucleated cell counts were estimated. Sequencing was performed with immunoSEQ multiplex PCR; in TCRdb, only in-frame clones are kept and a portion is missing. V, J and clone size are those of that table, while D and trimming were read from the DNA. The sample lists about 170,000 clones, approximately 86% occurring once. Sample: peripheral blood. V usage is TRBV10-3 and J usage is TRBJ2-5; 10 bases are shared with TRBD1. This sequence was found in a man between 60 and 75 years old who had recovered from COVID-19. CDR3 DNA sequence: TGTGCCATCAGTGAGTCGAGGGGACAGGGGGAGACCCAGTACTTC. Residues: CAISESRGQGETQYF.